Below, one T cell receptor (beta chain) is given with its context. Its antigen is currently not known. Base qualities were left out, and no much larger clone turns up one base away. The germline V gene specifies KGHSH as CDR1 and LQKENI as CDR2. The CDR3 covers 15 residues, taking in both the cysteine and the phenylalanine. The entry retains the CDR3 DNA only, 45 bases that are in frame from base 1. The V and J ends are trimmed by 3 bases and 7 bases, leaving 15 bases between them. This specimen belongs to a study of cytomegalovirus exposure and HLA in healthy donors (dated by TCRdb to the late 2010s). Study-level background: According to a later analysis, the 100 to 150 validation repertoires were produced on the same platform as the roughly 600 repertoires of the first cohort. The study aimed to test whether signatures of past pathogen exposure could be identified by cataloging public T cell receptors. In addition to the first cohort of 500 to 850 subjects, a separate validation cohort of over 90 different subjects was used. High-throughput TCR immunosequencing, statistical association of individual TCRs with disease status, and machine learning were combined to predict cytomegalovirus infection status.

Donors formed part of the validation cohort, which comprised about 130 subjects and was distinct from the first cohort of under 850 subjects. Library creation used the immunoSEQ multiplex PCR assay. From the authors' description of their analysis: To diagnose cytomegalovirus status from the catalog of TCR beta chain sequences, a statistical classification framework was built. Not all clones reach the TCRdb copy of this immuneACCESS table, which keeps in-frame sequences only. Checked studies attribute under half of the gap to unresolved V genes and leave the rest unexplained. For V, J and clone size, that table is used; D and trimming come from the DNA. The sample table holds approximately 140,000 clones, of which around nine tenths were seen once. Just under 9% of the sample belongs to the ten largest clones. The study at large found these results: The authors suggested that the approach could potentially be extended to other disease states and immunological phenotypes. Most TCR sequences were observed very rarely across donors, whereas some public TCRs were present in many individuals. In vitro tests confirmed that three of the cytomegalovirus-associated TCR beta chains recognize cytomegalovirus antigens. The validation cohort had no HLA typing available for a later analysis, so co-occurrence within that cohort was assessed over all 130 or so repertoires. The study gave a list of 150 to 200 TCR beta chains associated with cytomegalovirus. Cytomegalovirus status was reported to be diagnosed by the classifier with high specificity and sensitivity in both the original and validation cohorts. Subsequent analysis determined that TCRs grouped into clusters in the first cohort also showed a tendency toward co-occurrence across the 120 validation repertoires, and roughly 95% of cluster scores exceeded 0.

The chain is encoded by TRBV18 joined to TRBJ1-4, and perhaps TRBD1 as D gene, on 5 matching bases. The receptor was derived from a man between 18 and 35 years old in good health and CMV-seropositive. Specimen: PBMCs. CDR3 loop: CASSPAGRASEKLFF. The sequenced DNA is TGTGCCAGCTCACCTGCGGGGCGGGCGAGTGAAAAACTGTTTTTT.